This is a list of T cell receptor beta chains from one sample in a study of monozygotic twins with inflammatory bowel disease. With the 5' RACE reads reprocessed, TCRdb shows one record per CDR3 protein and no DNA. The record lists some 150,000 distinct CDR3 sequences, of which the ten most abundant hold 2.4%. Sequenced sample: blood. The receptors were gathered from a human donor with ulcerative colitis or Crohn's disease, or a healthy co-twin of an affected twin (not recorded which). The CDR3 runs from the conserved cysteine through the conserved F or W.

j_gene,v_gene,CDR3aa
TRBJ2-3,TRBV6-4,CASSDSGVGSDTQYF
TRBJ2-2,TRBV11-1,CASSRGTGELFF
TRBJ2-3,TRBV7-1,CASSPQVARRGDTQYF
TRBJ2-3,TRBV18,CASYRGSEDTQYF
TRBJ2-5,TRBV7-8,CASSLVGKETQYF
TRBJ2-4,TRBV7-2,CASSPPTVTKNMQYF
TRBJ2-1,TRBV7-2,CASSLVGGAGNEQFF
TRBJ1-1,TRBV2,CASSYSYEAFF
TRBJ2-3,TRBV12-5,CASLPLGGAYILGDTQYF
TRBJ2-5,TRBV7-9,CANSFTSGQETQYF
TRBJ2-7,TRBV20-1,CSAIPLDRTYEQYF
TRBJ2-3,TRBV20-1,CSAPRRGGPDTQYF
TRBJ2-7,TRBV29-1,CSARDRESYEQYF
TRBJ2-6,TRBV20-1,CSAQQGIGANVLTF
TRBJ2-7,TRBV7-2,CASSPATGLGYEQYF
TRBJ2-2,TRBV12-3/TRBV12-4,CASTQRSPTGELFF
TRBJ2-4,TRBV4-3,CASSQRTGAYIQYF
TRBJ2-1,TRBV6-5,CASSYSHGTGNNEQFF
TRBJ2-2,TRBV3-1,CASSQDPGVTGELFF
TRBJ2-5,TRBV5-5,CASSPITKTGPGAETQYF
TRBJ1-1,TRBV20-1,CSARADLTSEAFF
TRBJ2-5,TRBV10-3,CAIREKAQQETQYF
TRBJ2-2,TRBV5-1,CASSKGQHTGELFF
TRBJ2-3,TRBV13,CASSSGTSGDFTDTQYF
TRBJ1-1,TRBV18,CASSPVLSPGDTEAFF
TRBJ2-3,TRBV20-1,CSASHALGGTQYF
TRBJ2-3,TRBV20-1,CSARGGRGTDTQYF
TRBJ1-5,TRBV12-3/TRBV12-4,CASSLGWGNQPQHF
TRBJ1-2,TRBV3-1,CASSQGLGDVGYGYTF
TRBJ2-1,TRBV7-3,CASSLIAGNEQFF
TRBJ1-4,TRBV5-1,CASSPHSVASREKLFF
TRBJ1-6,TRBV6-5,CASNPGRDSPLHF
TRBJ2-7,TRBV4-3,CASSQDLASGSDEQYF
TRBJ1-5,TRBV18,CASSLLSQGDQPQHF
TRBJ2-5,TRBV20-1,CSARRDRAVQETQYF
TRBJ1-6,TRBV11-2,CASSLDQGRPYNSPLHF
TRBJ2-1,TRBV28,CASTSGGLSSYNEQFF
TRBJ1-3,TRBV7-9,CASSSFRRNTIYF
TRBJ1-5,TRBV7-2,CASSRTGGSNQPQHF
TRBJ1-4,TRBV18,CASSPLRDNEKLFF
TRBJ1-1,TRBV20-1,CSAIAGMLTEAFF
TRBJ2-3,TRBV12-3/TRBV12-4,CASSVPGPAGDTQYF
TRBJ2-2,TRBV9,CASSTSSGELFF
TRBJ1-1,TRBV6-1,CASSPSSTGNTEAFF
TRBJ1-1,TRBV29-1,CSVELRPGRNTEAFF
TRBJ1-2,TRBV5-6,CASSWRTGGHYGYTF
TRBJ2-7,TRBV7-2,CASSLYRDSYEQYF
TRBJ1-6,TRBV4-1,CASSQEGSYNSPLHF